Listed below are T cell receptor beta chains from one sample, sequenced in a study of CD8+ T cells in alopecia areata. Measured with immunoSEQ multiplex PCR; TCRdb has only the in-frame clones, and not every one. The profile shows roughly 100,000 clones, more than 75% of them singletons. This material consisted of CD8+ T cells sorted from blood, taken around week 31, from a patient treated with tofacitinib. The receptors were sampled from a human donor with alopecia areata. The CDR3 runs from the conserved cysteine through the conserved F or W. The D gene is left open where the match is weak. Some rows mark clone size as missing; the rest say once, few, many or name a class of expanded clone.

cdr3_aa	cdr3_nt	v_call	j_call	clone_size	d_call
CASSLTGWAEAFF	TGCGCCAGCAGCTTGACAGGGTGGGCTGAAGCTTTCTTT	TRBV5-1	TRBJ1-1	NA	NA
CASSLSSGTLTYEQYF	TGTGCCAGCAGTTTATCGTCCGGGACCCTGACCTACGAGCAGTACTTC	TRBV27	TRBJ2-7	NA	NA
CASSWGTFPTEAFF	TGTGCCAGCAGCTGGGGGACTTTTCCCACTGAAGCTTTCTTT	TRBV11-1	TRBJ1-1	NA	NA
CASSQDPGGLGNQPQHF	TGCGCCAGCAGCCAAGATCCGGGAGGGTTGGGCAATCAGCCCCAGCATTTT	TRBV4-1	TRBJ1-5	NA	NA
CASSLMGYTEAFF	TGTGCCAGCAGTTTAATGGGATACACTGAAGCTTTCTTT	TRBV27	TRBJ1-1	NA	NA
CASSQTGGPYEQYF	TGTGCCAGCAGCCAGACAGGGGGGCCCTACGAGCAGTACTTC	TRBV28	TRBJ2-7	NA	TRBD1
CASSTGTENYGYTF	TGTGCCAGTTCAACCGGGACAGAAAACTATGGCTACACCTTC	TRBV2	TRBJ1-2	NA	TRBD1
CASLRDRGEQYF	TGTGCCAGTCTCCGGGACAGGGGCGAGCAGTACTTC	TRBV7-9	TRBJ2-7	NA	TRBD1
CASSSDHSYEQYF	TGTGCCAGCAGCTCCGACCACTCCTACGAGCAGTACTTC	TRBV5-7	TRBJ2-7	NA	NA
CASSQDPGGSNTGELFF	TGCGCCAGCAGCCAAGATCCTGGGGGATCGAACACCGGGGAGCTGTTTTTT	TRBV4-1	TRBJ2-2	NA	NA
CASSMDRGEETQYF	TGTGCCAGCAGCATGGACAGGGGGGAAGAGACCCAGTACTTC	TRBV7-9	TRBJ2-5	NA	TRBD1
CASSLAGRLDNEQFF	TGTGCCAGCAGCTTAGCGGGGAGACTAGACAATGAGCAGTTCTTC	TRBV27	TRBJ2-1	few	TRBD2
CASSLFPYAGEKAEKLFF	TGCGCCAGCAGCTTGTTTCCGTATGCAGGAGAGAAAGCTGAAAAACTGTTTTTT	TRBV5-1	TRBJ1-4	NA	NA
CASSLNQYGHSTDTQYF	TGTGCCAGCAGCCTGAATCAATATGGACACTCCACAGATACGCAGTATTTT	TRBV7-6	TRBJ2-3	NA	NA
CASSVSKRGGTDTQYF	TGTGCCAGCAGCGTGTCTAAGCGGGGGGGCACAGATACGCAGTATTTT	TRBV9	TRBJ2-3	NA	TRBD2
CASSTLTGADTQYF	TGTGCCAGTAGTACTTTGACAGGGGCAGATACGCAGTATTTT	TRBV19	TRBJ2-3	NA	TRBD1
CASSKRDRRSTDTQYF	TGTGCCAGTAGTAAGAGGGACCGTAGGAGCACAGATACGCAGTATTTT	TRBV19	TRBJ2-3	NA	NA
CASSSDNEQFF	TGTGCCAGCAGTTCCGACAATGAGCAGTTCTTC	TRBV27	TRBJ2-1	NA	NA
CATGWRGYEQYF	TGTGCCACAGGCTGGAGGGGGTACGAGCAGTACTTC	TRBV15	TRBJ2-7	few	NA
CASSPSTRSDTQYF	TGTGCCAGCAGTCCCTCGACCCGAAGCGATACGCAGTATTTT	TRBV27	TRBJ2-3	NA	NA
CASSLTGGEETQYF	TGTGCCAGCAGTTTAACAGGGGGCGAGGAGACCCAGTACTTC	TRBV27	TRBJ2-5	NA	TRBD1